A selection of T cell receptor beta chains follows, all from one sample in a study of beta chain features in type 1 diabetes. Repertoires were generated with immunoSEQ multiplex PCR, while TCRdb's copy carries only in-frame clones and drops some. The sample contains 810,000 or so clones, roughly a sixth of which appear only once. The sequenced material came from naive CD4+ T cells from blood. The receptors were sampled from a woman in her late teens or twenties in good health. CDR3s include the opening cysteine and the closing phenylalanine or tryptophan. Each record gives: clone size, J gene, D gene, V gene, CDR3 length, CDR3 protein, CDR3 DNA. A D gene is named only where the DNA matches it firmly. For some rows the clone size is stated as once, few or many, or as a class when expanded; others skip it.

clone size: .; J gene: TRBJ2-6; D gene: .; V gene: TRBV5-6; CDR3 length: 17; CDR3 protein: CASSFSGHGAGANVLTF; CDR3 DNA: TGTGCCAGCAGCTTTTCTGGACACGGGGCTGGGGCCAACGTCCTGACTTTC
clone size: few; J gene: TRBJ2-2; D gene: TRBD2; V gene: TRBV9; CDR3 length: 16; CDR3 protein: CASSVSGRTNTGELFF; CDR3 DNA: TGTGCCAGCAGCGTTAGCGGGAGGACGAACACCGGGGAGCTGTTTTTT
clone size: .; J gene: TRBJ2-7; D gene: .; V gene: TRBV9; CDR3 length: 15; CDR3 protein: CASSVSPSLFFEQYF; CDR3 DNA: TGTGCCAGCAGCGTATCCCCCTCCTTGTTTTTCGAGCAGTACTTC
clone size: few; J gene: TRBJ2-7; D gene: .; V gene: TRBV14; CDR3 length: 13; CDR3 protein: CASSPYGRGEQYF; CDR3 DNA: TGTGCCAGCAGCCCCTATGGACGGGGCGAGCAGTACTTC
clone size: few; J gene: TRBJ1-2; D gene: TRBD1; V gene: TRBV6-6; CDR3 length: 15; CDR3 protein: CASSYGTGGVLGYTF; CDR3 DNA: TGTGCCAGCAGTTATGGGACAGGGGGTGTGTTGGGCTACACCTTC
clone size: few; J gene: TRBJ2-3; D gene: .; V gene: TRBV7-2; CDR3 length: 14; CDR3 protein: CASSLSFRADTQYF; CDR3 DNA: TGTGCCAGCAGCTTAAGTTTCAGGGCAGATACGCAGTATTTT
clone size: few; J gene: TRBJ1-2; D gene: .; V gene: TRBV7-2; CDR3 length: 16; CDR3 protein: CASSLVGPLSDYGYTF; CDR3 DNA: TGTGCCAGCAGCTTAGTCGGTCCTCTTAGTGACTATGGCTACACCTTC
clone size: few; J gene: TRBJ1-2; D gene: .; V gene: TRBV19; CDR3 length: 16; CDR3 protein: CASSHRVTDARYGYTF; CDR3 DNA: TGTGCCAGTAGTCACAGGGTGACCGACGCTCGGTATGGCTACACCTTC
clone size: few; J gene: TRBJ2-1; D gene: TRBD2; V gene: TRBV11-2; CDR3 length: 16; CDR3 protein: CASSFSGGDPYNEQFF; CDR3 DNA: TGTGCCAGCTCCTTCTCGGGGGGAGACCCTTACAATGAGCAGTTCTTC
clone size: few; J gene: TRBJ1-2; D gene: TRBD1; V gene: TRBV18; CDR3 length: 15; CDR3 protein: CASSPIGTGEYGYTF; CDR3 DNA: TGTGCCAGCTCACCGATCGGGACAGGGGAATATGGCTACACCTTC
clone size: few; J gene: TRBJ2-3; D gene: TRBD2; V gene: TRBV9; CDR3 length: 17; CDR3 protein: CASSVAGLAGGPDTQYF; CDR3 DNA: TGTGCCAGCAGCGTAGCCGGACTAGCGGGAGGTCCAGATACGCAGTATTTT
clone size: few; J gene: TRBJ2-3; D gene: TRBD2; V gene: TRBV5-1; CDR3 length: 15; CDR3 protein: CASRRSSGYTDTQYF; CDR3 DNA: TGCGCCAGCAGAAGGTCTAGCGGATACACAGATACGCAGTATTTT
clone size: few; J gene: TRBJ2-1; D gene: .; V gene: TRBV28; CDR3 length: 14; CDR3 protein: CASSLFGTAGEQFF; CDR3 DNA: TGTGCCAGCAGTTTATTCGGTACGGCAGGTGAGCAGTTCTTC
clone size: .; J gene: TRBJ2-3; D gene: .; V gene: TRBV15; CDR3 length: 16; CDR3 protein: CATSRDAYSGADTQYF; CDR3 DNA: TGTGCCACCAGCAGAGATGCTTATTCAGGCGCAGATACGCAGTATTTT
clone size: few; J gene: TRBJ2-7; D gene: .; V gene: TRBV28; CDR3 length: 13; CDR3 protein: CAIWDSNLYEQYF; CDR3 DNA: TGTGCCATCTGGGATTCCAACCTCTACGAGCAGTACTTC
clone size: .; J gene: TRBJ2-2; D gene: TRBD2; V gene: TRBV29-1; CDR3 length: 16; CDR3 protein: CSVCSREGRITGELFF; CDR3 DNA: TGCAGCGTTTGTAGTAGGGAGGGGCGCATCACCGGGGAGCTGTTTTTT
clone size: .; J gene: TRBJ2-1; D gene: TRBD1; V gene: TRBV5-5; CDR3 length: 16; CDR3 protein: CASSFALGQLKNRILF; CDR3 DNA: TGTGCCAGCAGCTTCGCGTTGGGACAGCTAAAAAACCGAATACTCTTC
clone size: .; J gene: TRBJ2-3; D gene: .; V gene: TRBV28; CDR3 length: 16; CDR3 protein: CASSLSGSRVTDTQYF; CDR3 DNA: TGTGCCAGCAGTTTATCGGGCAGCAGGGTCACAGATACGCAGTATTTT
clone size: few; J gene: TRBJ1-5; D gene: .; V gene: TRBV7-9; CDR3 length: 13; CDR3 protein: CASSPKRDQPQHF; CDR3 DNA: TGTGCCAGCAGCCCGAAGAGGGATCAGCCCCAGCATTTT
clone size: once; J gene: TRBJ2-2; D gene: .; V gene: TRBV5-1; CDR3 length: 16; CDR3 protein: CASSTSYRANTGELFF; CDR3 DNA: TGCGCCAGCAGCACATCATACAGGGCGAACACCGGGGAGCTGTTTTTT
clone size: .; J gene: TRBJ2-7; D gene: TRBD2; V gene: TRBV18; CDR3 length: 14; CDR3 protein: CASSKTSGSQEQYF; CDR3 DNA: TGTGCCAGCTCAAAGACTAGCGGCTCCCAGGAGCAGTACTTC
clone size: .; J gene: TRBJ1-2; D gene: .; V gene: TRBV29-1; CDR3 length: 12; CDR3 protein: CSVEDTAYGYTF; CDR3 DNA: TGCAGCGTTGAAGATACAGCCTATGGCTACACCTTC
clone size: few; J gene: TRBJ2-7; D gene: TRBD2; V gene: TRBV5-1; CDR3 length: 16; CDR3 protein: CASSLALAGGGYEQYF; CDR3 DNA: TGCGCCAGCAGCTTGGCGTTGGCAGGCGGGGGCTACGAGCAGTACTTC
clone size: few; J gene: TRBJ2-7; D gene: .; V gene: TRBV13; CDR3 length: 14; CDR3 protein: CASSFRGTSYEQYF; CDR3 DNA: TGTGCCAGCAGCTTCCGCGGGACCTCCTACGAGCAGTACTTC
clone size: .; J gene: TRBJ2-3; D gene: TRBD2; V gene: TRBV7-3; CDR3 length: 16; CDR3 protein: CASSAGLAGAADTQYF; CDR3 DNA: TGTGCCAGCAGCGCGGGACTAGCGGGAGCCGCAGATACGCAGTATTTT
clone size: few; J gene: TRBJ2-7; D gene: TRBD1; V gene: TRBV18; CDR3 length: 14; CDR3 protein: CASSPGTGRGEQYF; CDR3 DNA: TGTGCCAGCTCACCCGGGACAGGTCGGGGCGAGCAGTACTTC
clone size: .; J gene: TRBJ1-1; D gene: .; V gene: TRBV2; CDR3 length: 12; CDR3 protein: CASSESDTEAFF; CDR3 DNA: TGTGCCAGCAGTGAATCGGACACTGAAGCTTTCTTT
clone size: .; J gene: TRBJ2-5; D gene: .; V gene: TRBV19; CDR3 length: 11; CDR3 protein: CASRDEETQYF; CDR3 DNA: TGTGCCAGCCGGGACGAAGAGACCCAGTACTTC
clone size: .; J gene: TRBJ2-7; D gene: TRBD1; V gene: TRBV4-3; CDR3 length: 16; CDR3 protein: CASSQVLGQGVYEQYF; CDR3 DNA: TGCGCCAGCAGCCAAGTCTTAGGACAGGGGGTCTACGAGCAGTACTTC
clone size: .; J gene: TRBJ1-5; D gene: .; V gene: TRBV19; CDR3 length: 15; CDR3 protein: CASSKEGGRNQPQHF; CDR3 DNA: TGTGCCAGTAGTAAAGAGGGGGGCCGGAATCAGCCCCAGCATTTT
clone size: .; J gene: TRBJ2-5; D gene: .; V gene: TRBV7-3; CDR3 length: 13; CDR3 protein: CASSSYLEETQYF; CDR3 DNA: TGTGCCAGCAGCTCGTATTTAGAAGAGACCCAGTACTTC
clone size: few; J gene: TRBJ1-5; D gene: .; V gene: TRBV2; CDR3 length: 14; CDR3 protein: CASSDRAAEQPQHF; CDR3 DNA: TGTGCCAGCAGTGACAGGGCGGCAGAGCAGCCCCAGCATTTT
clone size: .; J gene: TRBJ2-2; D gene: .; V gene: TRBV7-9; CDR3 length: 12; CDR3 protein: CASSLLSGELFF; CDR3 DNA: TGTGCCAGCAGCTTACTATCCGGGGAGCTGTTTTTT
clone size: .; J gene: TRBJ1-1; D gene: .; V gene: TRBV28; CDR3 length: 15; CDR3 protein: CASSSAGTKDTEAFF; CDR3 DNA: TGTGCCAGCAGTTCAGCCGGGACAAAAGACACTGAAGCTTTCTTT
clone size: .; J gene: TRBJ2-2; D gene: TRBD1; V gene: TRBV4-3; CDR3 length: 18; CDR3 protein: CASSQDPGTGGFAGELFF; CDR3 DNA: TGCGCCAGCAGCCAAGACCCAGGGACAGGGGGCTTCGCCGGGGAGCTGTTTTTT
clone size: few; J gene: TRBJ2-2; D gene: .; V gene: TRBV18; CDR3 length: 16; CDR3 protein: CASSRITAPNTGELFF; CDR3 DNA: TGTGCCAGCTCACGTATTACAGCACCGAACACCGGGGAGCTGTTTTTT
clone size: .; J gene: TRBJ2-7; D gene: TRBD1; V gene: TRBV10-3; CDR3 length: 11; CDR3 protein: CAVRGQYEQYF; CDR3 DNA: TGTGCCGTCAGGGGACAGTACGAGCAGTACTTC
clone size: .; J gene: TRBJ1-5; D gene: .; V gene: TRBV21-1; CDR3 length: 16; CDR3 protein: CASSPQGQIGNQPQHF; CDR3 DNA: TGTGCCAGCAGCCCCCAAGGACAGATTGGGAATCAGCCCCAGCATTTT
clone size: few; J gene: TRBJ2-3; D gene: .; V gene: TRBV7-2; CDR3 length: 13; CDR3 protein: CASSPPVGDTQYF; CDR3 DNA: TGTGCCAGCAGCCCACCGGTCGGGGATACGCAGTATTTT
clone size: .; J gene: TRBJ2-1; D gene: .; V gene: TRBV7-2; CDR3 length: 11; CDR3 protein: CASSLVTGQFF; CDR3 DNA: TGTGCCAGCAGCTTAGTGACAGGGCAGTTCTTC
clone size: few; J gene: TRBJ2-1; D gene: TRBD2; V gene: TRBV10-2; CDR3 length: 17; CDR3 protein: CASTQRTSVSSYNEQFF; CDR3 DNA: TGCGCCAGCACCCAACGAACTAGCGTGAGCTCCTACAATGAGCAGTTCTTC
clone size: few; J gene: TRBJ2-3; D gene: .; V gene: TRBV25-1; CDR3 length: 14; CDR3 protein: CASSGSGVTDTQYF; CDR3 DNA: TGTGCCAGCAGTGGTTCGGGAGTCACAGATACGCAGTATTTT
clone size: .; J gene: TRBJ2-6; D gene: .; V gene: TRBV7-3; CDR3 length: 15; CDR3 protein: CASSLGGLGANVLTF; CDR3 DNA: TGTGCCAGCAGCTTAGGAGGGCTAGGGGCCAACGTCCTGACTTTC
clone size: .; J gene: TRBJ2-7; D gene: .; V gene: TRBV20-1; CDR3 length: 11; CDR3 protein: CSAGLVYEQYF; CDR3 DNA: TGCAGTGCTGGTCTAGTGTACGAGCAGTACTTC
clone size: .; J gene: TRBJ2-1; D gene: TRBD2; V gene: TRBV5-4; CDR3 length: 15; CDR3 protein: CASSPGLAGNNEQFF; CDR3 DNA: TGTGCCAGCAGCCCGGGACTAGCGGGAAACAATGAGCAGTTCTTC
clone size: .; J gene: TRBJ2-7; D gene: TRBD2; V gene: TRBV6-6; CDR3 length: 13; CDR3 protein: CASRRERDYEQYF; CDR3 DNA: TGTGCCAGCAGGAGGGAGCGGGATTACGAGCAGTACTTC
clone size: .; J gene: TRBJ1-1; D gene: .; V gene: TRBV14; CDR3 length: 11; CDR3 protein: CASSQAAEAFF; CDR3 DNA: TGTGCCAGCAGCCAAGCGGCTGAAGCTTTCTTT
clone size: few; J gene: TRBJ2-7; D gene: TRBD2; V gene: TRBV28; CDR3 length: 13; CDR3 protein: CASWTSGTYEQYF; CDR3 DNA: TGTGCCAGTTGGACTAGCGGGACATACGAGCAGTACTTC
clone size: .; J gene: TRBJ2-2; D gene: TRBD1; V gene: TRBV10-3; CDR3 length: 14; CDR3 protein: CATTGGADTGELFF; CDR3 DNA: TGTGCCACCACAGGGGGCGCGGACACCGGGGAGCTGTTTTTT
clone size: few; J gene: TRBJ2-7; D gene: TRBD2; V gene: TRBV7-2; CDR3 length: 15; CDR3 protein: CASSSQPASGSEQYF; CDR3 DNA: TGTGCCAGCAGCTCACAACCAGCTAGCGGGAGCGAGCAGTACTTC
clone size: few; J gene: TRBJ2-1; D gene: TRBD1; V gene: TRBV29-1; CDR3 length: 13; CDR3 protein: CSVVGQGYNEQFF; CDR3 DNA: TGCAGCGTTGTGGGACAGGGCTACAATGAGCAGTTCTTC
clone size: few; J gene: TRBJ2-7; D gene: .; V gene: TRBV5-4; CDR3 length: 15; CDR3 protein: CASSTGGLYSYEQYF; CDR3 DNA: TGTGCCAGCAGCACAGGGGGACTATACTCCTACGAGCAGTACTTC
clone size: few; J gene: TRBJ2-3; D gene: TRBD2; V gene: TRBV5-1; CDR3 length: 16; CDR3 protein: CASSTIPGLAADTQYF; CDR3 DNA: TGCGCCAGCAGCACAATACCGGGACTAGCGGCAGATACGCAGTATTTT
clone size: .; J gene: TRBJ2-3; D gene: .; V gene: TRBV5-6; CDR3 length: 15; CDR3 protein: CASSLVGENTDTQYF; CDR3 DNA: TGTGCCAGCAGCTTGGTCGGGGAAAACACAGATACGCAGTATTTT
clone size: few; J gene: TRBJ1-2; D gene: .; V gene: TRBV5-6; CDR3 length: 14; CDR3 protein: CASSLIPGSYGYTF; CDR3 DNA: TGTGCCAGCAGCTTGATCCCAGGGAGCTATGGCTACACCTTC
clone size: .; J gene: TRBJ1-1; D gene: .; V gene: TRBV2; CDR3 length: 13; CDR3 protein: CASSVTENTEAFF; CDR3 DNA: TGTGCCAGCAGTGTAACGGAAAACACTGAAGCTTTCTTT